The 12 T cell receptor beta chains in this list originate from one sample, sequenced in a study of control samples from healthy donors and cancer patients (dated by TCRdb to the early 2020s). The library came from the immunoSEQ multiplex PCR assay. The table was pulled from immuneACCESS by TCRdb, which kept in-frame rearrangements only. Such tables lose some clones; where checked, under half of the loss comes from unresolved V genes, and the rest has no known cause. The sample records 130,000 to 150,000 clones, about 94% of which are singletons. 11% to 15% of the sample goes to the ten largest clones. The specimen sequenced was PBMCs. Every receptor here comes from a man aged 55 to 70 with colorectal cancer.

The chain carries TRBV7-2 and TRBJ2-1; 8 bases are a match to TRBD2. Germline values: CDR1 SGHTA, CDR2 FQGNSA. J lost 4 bases, V lost 0 bases, and 5 bases had no gene match. This CDR3 has 16 amino acids. The chain's CDR3 is CASSLASGGAYNEQFF. In DNA form, the CDR3 reads TGTGCCAGCAGCTTAGCGTCGGGGGGGGCGTACAATGAGCAGTTCTTC.

Regarding this clone: This specimen includes other DNA sequences encoding the same CDR3. The chain carries TRBV6-5 and TRBJ1-5; D ambiguous. Germline-derived CDR1 and CDR2 are MNHEY and SVGAGI. CDR3 size: 13 residues. V shed 5 bases and J shed 1 base, with 6 bases lying between them. CDR3: CASSRDSNQPQHF. CDR3 DNA sequence: TGTGCCAGCAGTCGCGACAGCAATCAGCCCCAGCATTTT.

The chain employs TRBV5-1 and TRBJ1-2; TRBD1 aligns across 7 bases. Trimming cost V 3 bases and J 4 bases; bases outside gene matches: 3. The CDR3 spans 13 residues. CDR1 and CDR2 (germline): SGHRS, YFSETQ. The CDR3 region has the DNA TGCGCCAGCAGCTCCGACAGGGTCTATGGCTACACCTTC. Protein sequence: CASSSDRVYGYTF.

The genes are TRBV12-3 or TRBV12-4 and TRBJ1-5; D gene ambiguous. This CDR3 has 11 amino acids. The germline V and J ends were trimmed by 8 bases and 4 bases, with 6 bases remaining between them. The DNA for the CDR3 is TGTGCCAGCTCTTTTAATCAGCCCCAGCATTTT. Encoded protein: CASSFNQPQHF.

The chain has TRBV5-1 and TRBJ2-5; D uncertain. V was cut by 0 bases and J by 5 bases, with 8 bases left in between. The germline gives CDR1 SGHRS, CDR2 YFSETQ. This CDR3 is built from 13 residues. The DNA of the CDR3 is TGCGCCAGCAGCTTGGGACCTTTGGAGACCCAGTACTTC. Protein: CASSLGPLETQYF.

The chain couples TRBV2 to TRBJ1-2, with 12 bases lining up with TRBD1. V lost 5 bases, J lost 4 bases, and 8 bases stayed unmatched. CDR3 length equals 16 residues. The germline CDR1 and CDR2 sequences are SNHLY and FYNNEI. CDR3 sequence: CASSSSRDRGLYGYTF. The CDR3 DNA reads TGTGCCAGCAGTTCATCCCGGGACAGGGGGCTCTATGGCTACACCTTC.

The CDR3 DNA sequence: TGTGCCAGCAGTTCAACTAGGGGTGGCACGGGAGATACGCAGTATTTT. Amino acids: CASSSTRGGTGDTQYF. This sequence joins TRBV25-1 and TRBJ2-3; D assignment may be TRBD1 or TRBD2 (5 bases each). The CDR3 contains 16 residues. Trimming removed 5 bases at V and 5 bases at J, with 20 bases between. Germline V gene lookup returns CDR1 MGHDK and CDR2 SYGVNS.

CDR3 in amino acids: CASRQDFSSYEQYF. The CDR3 bases are TGTGCCAGCAGGCAGGATTTTAGCTCCTACGAGCAGTACTTC. This chain connects TRBV6-5 to TRBJ2-7; unclear D gene. Germline V CDR1 and CDR2: MNHEY, SVGAGI. V lost 6 bases and J lost 0, with 12 bases in between. The length of the CDR3 is 14 residues.

The rearrangement links TRBV11-2 to TRBJ2-7; 8 bases map to TRBD1. The V segment lost 6 bases and the J segment 2 bases; nucleotides outside the gene matches: 6. Looked up from germline, CDR1 is SGHAT and CDR2 is FQNNGV. The length of the CDR3 is 14 residues. In nucleotides, the CDR3 is TGTGCCAGCAGTCAAACGACAGGGGCCTACGAGCAGTACTTC. This encodes CASSQTTGAYEQYF.

The chain has TRBV7-2 and TRBJ2-7, with D possibly TRBD1 on 6 matching bases. The V and J ends lost 2 bases and 6 bases respectively, with 14 bases between them. There are 14 residues in the CDR3. CDR1 and CDR2 from the germline V gene are SGHTA and FQGNSA. This CDR3 reads CASSLFRDISEQYF. The DNA of the CDR3 is TGTGCCAGCAGCTTATTCCGGGACATTAGCGAGCAGTACTTC.

The rearrangement links TRBV12-3 or TRBV12-4 to TRBJ2-3; the D is unclear. V was cut by 8 bases and J by 6 bases, with 9 bases left in between. The CDR3 extends over 11 amino acids. The CDR3 sequence: CASGSSDTQYF. As DNA, the CDR3 is TGTGCCAGCGGAAGTAGCGATACGCAGTATTTT.

The J gene is TRBJ2-3, the V gene TRBV12-3 or TRBV12-4; TRBD2 aligns across 7 bases. Trimming cost V 7 bases and J 4 bases; bases outside gene matches: 5. CDR3 length: 13 residues. The CDR3 protein is CASTRREADTQYF. The CDR3 nucleotides are TGTGCCAGCACCCGACGGGAGGCAGATACGCAGTATTTT.